These T cell receptor beta chains were read from a single sample in a study of OX40 agonist ivuxolimab in advanced cancers. Method: immunoSEQ multiplex PCR; TCRdb's copy keeps in-frame clones and lacks some. The table has about 60,000 clones, 88% seen once. The sample in question was CD4+ or CD8+ T cells sorted from blood, obtained in a trial of the OX40 agonist ivuxolimab. The receptors originated from an adult with an advanced solid tumor such as melanoma, head and neck, liver or kidney cancer. CDR3s include the opening cysteine and the closing phenylalanine or tryptophan. Fields, in order: V gene, clone size, D gene, J gene, CDR3 DNA, CDR3 protein. A D gene is named only where the DNA matches it firmly. Only part of the rows carry a size: once, few, many, or a class if the clone is expanded.

>TRBV18|NA|TRBD2|TRBJ2-1
TGTGCCAGCTCACCACCGTCCCAAGGAGCGGGAACGTACAATGAGCAGTTCTTC
CASSPPSQGAGTYNEQFF
>TRBV5-1|few|NA|TRBJ2-7
TGCGCCAGCAGCTTGGAGGACTACCTATCTTACGAGCAGTACTTC
CASSLEDYLSYEQYF
>TRBV5-4|NA|NA|TRBJ2-7
TGTGCCAGCAGCCTGACTAATACCTACGAGCAGTACTTC
CASSLTNTYEQYF
>TRBV7-9|NA|NA|TRBJ2-7
TGTGCCAGCAGTTTCTCAACCTCCTACGAGCAGTACTTC
CASSFSTSYEQYF
>TRBV18|few|NA|TRBJ1-5
TGTGCCAGTTCACAGGGCCCCGATCAGCCCCAGCATTTT
CASSQGPDQPQHF
>TRBV10-3|NA|NA|TRBJ1-1
TGTGCCTCCTCGGCCCTAGGGGTGGGCACTGAAGCTTTCTTT
CASSALGVGTEAFF
>TRBV6-5|NA|NA|TRBJ1-1
TGTGCCAGCAGTTACGACAGGCCCATGAACACTGAAGCTTTCTTT
CASSYDRPMNTEAFF
>TRBV28|NA|NA|TRBJ1-3
TGTGCCAGCAGTTTGAGTCTCCTGAGCTCTGGAAACACCATATATTTT
CASSLSLLSSGNTIYF
>TRBV5-6|NA|NA|TRBJ1-3
TGTGCCAGCAGCTTGGATGGCGGCAGATCTGGAAACACCATATATTTT
CASSLDGGRSGNTIYF
>TRBV5-6|NA|TRBD1|TRBJ2-1
TGTGCCAGCGCTGACAGGGTGAAGGCCCTAACAGATGAGCAGTTCTTC
CASADRVKALTDEQFF
>TRBV6-1|NA|NA|TRBJ1-5
TGTGCCAGCAGTGAATTACGGGGTATTAGCAATCAGCCCCAGCATTTT
CASSELRGISNQPQHF
>TRBV30|NA|NA|TRBJ2-7
TGTGCCTGGAGTCCCATGGCCTACGAGCAGTACTTC
CAWSPMAYEQYF
>TRBV5-1|once|TRBD1|TRBJ1-2
TGCGCCAGCAGCCTCCCGGGACAGGCCTATGGCTACACCTTC
CASSLPGQAYGYTF
>TRBV10-2|once|NA|TRBJ1-3
TGCGCCAGCAGTGAACCCCGAAACACCATATATTTT
CASSEPRNTIYF
>TRBV30|NA|TRBD2|TRBJ2-3
TGTGCCTGGACTAAGATGCGGGGGATACGCACAGATACGCAGTATTTT
CAWTKMRGIRTDTQYF
>TRBV21-1|NA|NA|TRBJ2-3
TGTGCCAGCAGCAGATTAGACCCCGGCCGGCGGGAGATAGGCACAGATACGCAGTATTTT
CASSRLDPGRREIGTDTQYF
>TRBV4-2|NA|TRBD1|TRBJ1-2
TGTGCCAGCAGCCAAGAGGGACAGGTGCCAATTAACTATGGCTACACCTTC
CASSQEGQVPINYGYTF
>TRBV28|NA|NA|TRBJ2-7
TGTGCCAGCAGTCGACAGGTAGGATACGAGCAGTACTTC
CASSRQVGYEQYF
>TRBV19|NA|TRBD2|TRBJ2-7
TGTGCCAGTAGTATAGCCTCTAGCGGGTTCACCTACGAGCAGTACTTC
CASSIASSGFTYEQYF
>TRBV19|NA|TRBD2|TRBJ2-6
TGTGCCAGTAGTATGGCTAGCGGGAGGACTGGGGCCAACGTCCTGACTTTC
CASSMASGRTGANVLTF
>TRBV5-1|NA|NA|TRBJ1-3
TGCGCCAGCAGCTCCTCCGGGGGCTACTCTGGAAACACCATATATTTT
CASSSSGGYSGNTIYF
>TRBV28|NA|TRBD1|TRBJ1-1
TGTGCCAGCAGTCAGCCCGGGACAGGGCTGATCGGATTT
CASSQPGTGLIGF
>TRBV28|NA|TRBD1|TRBJ1-5
TGTGCCAGCAGTTCCACGGACAGGGACAGTCAGCCCCAGCATTTT
CASSSTDRDSQPQHF
>TRBV28|NA|TRBD1|TRBJ1-5
TGTGCCAGCAGTTCCCAGGACAGGTTCCTTAGCAATCAGCCCCAGCATTTT
CASSSQDRFLSNQPQHF
>TRBV5-4|NA|TRBD2|TRBJ2-5
TGTGCCAGCAGCTCGCCGGGACTAGCGGGAGGGGGGGAGACCCAGTACTTC
CASSSPGLAGGGETQYF
>TRBV6-6|NA|NA|TRBJ2-1
TGTGCCAGCAGTTACTCGAGTCAGTTAAAATACAATGAGCAGTTCTTC
CASSYSSQLKYNEQFF
>TRBV18|NA|NA|TRBJ2-3
TGTGCCAGCTCACCACAAACTGCCACAGATACGCAGTATTTT
CASSPQTATDTQYF